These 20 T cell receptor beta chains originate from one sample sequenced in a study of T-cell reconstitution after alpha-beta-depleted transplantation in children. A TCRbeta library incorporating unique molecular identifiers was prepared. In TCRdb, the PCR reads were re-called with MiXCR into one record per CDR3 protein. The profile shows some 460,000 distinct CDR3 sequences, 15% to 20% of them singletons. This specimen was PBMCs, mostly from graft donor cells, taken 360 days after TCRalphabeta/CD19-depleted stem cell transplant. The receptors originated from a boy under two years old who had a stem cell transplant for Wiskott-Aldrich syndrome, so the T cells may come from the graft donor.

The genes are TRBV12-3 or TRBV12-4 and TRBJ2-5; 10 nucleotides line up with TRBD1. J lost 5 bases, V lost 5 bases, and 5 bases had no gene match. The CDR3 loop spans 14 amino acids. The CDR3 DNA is TGTGCCAGCAGTGACAGGGGGCGCGGGGAGACCCAGTACTTC. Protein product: CASSDRGRGETQYF.

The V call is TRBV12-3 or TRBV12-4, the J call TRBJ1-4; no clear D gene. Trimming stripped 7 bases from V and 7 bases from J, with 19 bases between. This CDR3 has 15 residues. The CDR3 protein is CASKLSQIVGEKLFF. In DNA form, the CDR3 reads TGTGCCAGCAAACTCTCCCAAATAGTGGGTGAAAAACTGTTTTTT.

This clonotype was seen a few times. The CDR3 loop is CASSLGRPSGGAFEQYF. The CDR3 DNA follows: TGTGCCAGCAGTCTAGGCAGACCTAGCGGGGGGGCCTTCGAGCAGTACTTC. V and J are TRBV27 and TRBJ2-7; 12 bases align to TRBD2. CDR1 and CDR2 from the germline V gene are MNHEY and SMNVEV (reference sequence). This CDR3 spans 17 amino acids. With V trimmed by 5 bases and J by 6 bases, 14 bases remained unmatched.

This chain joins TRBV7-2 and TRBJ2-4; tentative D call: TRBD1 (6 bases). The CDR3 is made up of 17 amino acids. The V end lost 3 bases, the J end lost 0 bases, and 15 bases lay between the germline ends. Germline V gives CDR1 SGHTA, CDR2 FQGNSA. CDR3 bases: TGTGCCAGCAGCTTCCACGGACAGCGTCTAGCCAAAAACATTCAGTACTTC. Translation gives CASSFHGQRLAKNIQYF.

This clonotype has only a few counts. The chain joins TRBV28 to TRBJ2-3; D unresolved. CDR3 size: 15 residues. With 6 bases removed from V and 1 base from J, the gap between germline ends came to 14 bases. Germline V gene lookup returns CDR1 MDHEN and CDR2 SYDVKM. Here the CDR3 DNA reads TGTGCCAGCAGGGCCGGGCCCCGGGGCACAGATACGCAGTATTTT. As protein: CASRAGPRGTDTQYF.

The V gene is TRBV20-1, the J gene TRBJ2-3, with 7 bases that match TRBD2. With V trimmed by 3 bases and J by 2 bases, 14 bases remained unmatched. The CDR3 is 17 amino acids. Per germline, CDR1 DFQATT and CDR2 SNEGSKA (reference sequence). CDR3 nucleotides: TGCAGTGCTAGCCGTTCCCTAGCGGAGTCACACACAGATACGCAGTATTTT. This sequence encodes CSASRSLAESHTDTQYF.

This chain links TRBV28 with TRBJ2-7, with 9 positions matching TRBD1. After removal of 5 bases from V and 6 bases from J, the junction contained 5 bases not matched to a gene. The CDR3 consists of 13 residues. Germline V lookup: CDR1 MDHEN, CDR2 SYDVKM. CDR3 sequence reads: CASSGQGRREQYF. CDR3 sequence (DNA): TGTGCCAGCAGTGGACAGGGGAGGCGCGAGCAGTACTTC.

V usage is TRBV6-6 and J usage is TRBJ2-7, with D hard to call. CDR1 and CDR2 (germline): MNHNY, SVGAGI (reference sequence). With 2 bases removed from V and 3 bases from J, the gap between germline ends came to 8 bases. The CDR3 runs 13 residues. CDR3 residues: CASSYLWGYEQYF. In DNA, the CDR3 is TGTGCCAGCAGTTACCTTTGGGGCTACGAGCAGTACTTC.

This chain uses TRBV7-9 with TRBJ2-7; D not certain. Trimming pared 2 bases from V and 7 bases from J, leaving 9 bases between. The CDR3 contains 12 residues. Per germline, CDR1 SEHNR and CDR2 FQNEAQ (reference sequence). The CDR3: CASSLPAREQYF. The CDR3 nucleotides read TGTGCCAGCAGCTTACCAGCGAGGGAGCAGTACTTC. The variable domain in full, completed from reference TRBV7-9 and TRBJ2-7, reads DTGVSQNPRHKITKRGQNVTFRCDPISEHNRLYWYRQTLGQGPEFLTYFQNEAQLEKSRLLSDRFSAERPKGSFSTLEIQRTEQGDSAMYLCASSLPAREQYFGPGTRLTVT.

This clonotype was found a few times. CDR3 coding DNA: TGTGCCAGCAGTCCCGGGCTCCCCGGGGTCAATCAGCCCCAGCATTTT. Its protein is CASSPGLPGVNQPQHF. V is TRBV12-3 or TRBV12-4 and J is TRBJ1-5, with D unclear. This CDR3 region has 16 residues. Trimming stripped 5 bases from V and 3 bases from J, with 17 bases between.

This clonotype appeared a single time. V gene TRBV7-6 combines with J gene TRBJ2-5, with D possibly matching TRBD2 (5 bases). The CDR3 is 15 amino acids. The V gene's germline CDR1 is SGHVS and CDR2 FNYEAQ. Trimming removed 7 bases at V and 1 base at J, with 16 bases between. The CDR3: CASTNPGLPQETQYF. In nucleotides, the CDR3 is TGTGCCAGCACCAACCCCGGACTCCCCCAAGAGACCCAGTACTTC.

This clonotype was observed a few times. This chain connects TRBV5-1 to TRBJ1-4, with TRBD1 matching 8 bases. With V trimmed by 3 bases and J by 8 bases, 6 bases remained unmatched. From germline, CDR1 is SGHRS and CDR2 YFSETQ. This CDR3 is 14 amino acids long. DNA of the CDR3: TGCGCCAGCAGCTCCGGACAGGGAGGGGAAAAACTGTTTTTT. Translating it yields CASSSGQGGEKLFF.

This chain's CDR3 is CASSDAGWNTIYF. The CDR3 nucleotides read TGTGCCAGCAGCGACGCCGGGTGGAACACCATATATTTT. V is TRBV7-9 and J is TRBJ1-3, with D unclear. CDR1 and CDR2 (germline): SEHNR, FQNEAQ (reference sequence). The CDR3 consists of 13 residues. The V end was cut by 5 bases, the J end by 7 bases, with 12 bases between.

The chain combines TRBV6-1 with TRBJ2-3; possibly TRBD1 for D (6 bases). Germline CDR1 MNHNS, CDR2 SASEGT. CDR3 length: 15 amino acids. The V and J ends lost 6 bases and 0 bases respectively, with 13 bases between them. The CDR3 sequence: CASSHGTTSTDTQYF. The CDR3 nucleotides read TGTGCCAGCAGCCACGGGACAACAAGCACAGATACGCAGTATTTT.

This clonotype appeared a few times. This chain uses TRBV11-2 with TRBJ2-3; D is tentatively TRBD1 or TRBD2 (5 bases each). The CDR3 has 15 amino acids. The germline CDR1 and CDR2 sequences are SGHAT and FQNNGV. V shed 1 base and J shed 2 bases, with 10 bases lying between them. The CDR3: CASSLVSGHTDTQYF. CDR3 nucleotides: TGTGCCAGCAGCTTAGTCTCGGGGCACACAGATACGCAGTATTTT.

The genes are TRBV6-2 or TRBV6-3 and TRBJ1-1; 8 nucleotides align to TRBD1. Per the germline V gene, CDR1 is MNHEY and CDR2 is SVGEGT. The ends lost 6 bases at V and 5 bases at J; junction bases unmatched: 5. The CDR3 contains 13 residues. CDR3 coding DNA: TGTGCCAGCAGCGGACAGGGAAAGACTGAAGCTTTCTTT. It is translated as CASSGQGKTEAFF.

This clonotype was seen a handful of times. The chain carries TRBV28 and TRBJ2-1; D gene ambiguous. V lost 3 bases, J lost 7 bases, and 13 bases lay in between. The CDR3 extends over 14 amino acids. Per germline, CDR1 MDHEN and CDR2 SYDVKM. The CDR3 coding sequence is TGTGCCAGCAGTTTTGTTTCCCAGGATAATGAGCAGTTCTTC. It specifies CASSFVSQDNEQFF.

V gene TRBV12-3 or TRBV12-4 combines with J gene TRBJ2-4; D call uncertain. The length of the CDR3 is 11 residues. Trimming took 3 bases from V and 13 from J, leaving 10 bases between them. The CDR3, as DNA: TGTGCCAGCAGTTTGTGGCACAAGCAGTACTTC. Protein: CASSLWHKQYF.

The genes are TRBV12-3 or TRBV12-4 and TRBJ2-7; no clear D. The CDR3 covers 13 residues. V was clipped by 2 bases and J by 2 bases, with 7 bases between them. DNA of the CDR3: TGTGCCAGCAGTTTAATGACCCCCTACGAGCAGTACTTC. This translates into CASSLMTPYEQYF.

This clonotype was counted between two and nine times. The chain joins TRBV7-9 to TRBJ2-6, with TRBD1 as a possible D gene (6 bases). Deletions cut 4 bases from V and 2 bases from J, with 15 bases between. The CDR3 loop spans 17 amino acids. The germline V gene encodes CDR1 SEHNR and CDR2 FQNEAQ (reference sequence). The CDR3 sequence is CASSSRTVGAGANVLTF. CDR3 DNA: TGTGCCAGCAGCTCCCGGACAGTCGGAGCTGGGGCCAACGTCCTGACTTTC.